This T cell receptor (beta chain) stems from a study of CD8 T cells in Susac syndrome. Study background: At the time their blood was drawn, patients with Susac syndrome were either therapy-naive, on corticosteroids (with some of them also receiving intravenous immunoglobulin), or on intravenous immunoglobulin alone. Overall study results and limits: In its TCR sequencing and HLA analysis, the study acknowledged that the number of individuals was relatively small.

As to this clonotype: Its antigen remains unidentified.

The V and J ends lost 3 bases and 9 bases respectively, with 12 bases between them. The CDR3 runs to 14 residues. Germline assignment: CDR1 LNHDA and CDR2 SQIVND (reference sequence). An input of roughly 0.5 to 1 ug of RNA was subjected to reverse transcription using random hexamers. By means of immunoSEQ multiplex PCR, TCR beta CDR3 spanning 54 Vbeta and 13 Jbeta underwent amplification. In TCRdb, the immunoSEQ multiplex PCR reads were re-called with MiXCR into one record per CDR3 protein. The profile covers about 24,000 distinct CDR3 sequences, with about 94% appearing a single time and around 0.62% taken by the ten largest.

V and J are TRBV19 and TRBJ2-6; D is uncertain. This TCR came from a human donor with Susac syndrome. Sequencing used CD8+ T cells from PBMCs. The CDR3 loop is CASSIDPGNNVLTF. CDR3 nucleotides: TGTGCCAGTAGTATTGACCCGGGCAACAACGTCCTGACTTTC.